One and the same sample provided the 29 T cell receptor beta chains below, sequenced in a study of blood T cell repertoires in COVID-19. Using immunoSEQ multiplex PCR, the repertoire was profiled, and TCRdb retains in-frame clones only, with some absent. The sample contains approximately 300,000 clones, 90% of which appear only once. Sequencing was carried out using PBMCs or T cells enriched from blood (not recorded which). The receptors were gathered from a young woman with acute COVID-19.

V is TRBV9 and J is TRBJ2-3; the match to TRBD2 covers 14 bases. The germline gives CDR1 SGDLS, CDR2 YYNGEE. The CDR3 is 17 amino acids. Losses at the gene ends were 0 bases for V and 4 bases for J; bases not matched to a gene: 4. The CDR3 DNA is TGTGCCAGCAGCGTAGGGACTAGCGGGAGGTCCCCAGATACGCAGTATTTT. Protein: CASSVGTSGRSPDTQYF.

The CDR3 protein is CATSDPNEKLFF. CDR3 DNA: TGTGCCACCAGTGACCCGAATGAAAAACTGTTTTTT. The rearrangement links TRBV24-1 to TRBJ1-4; no reliable D call. The V end was cut by 4 bases, the J end by 5 bases, with 4 bases between. Germline values: CDR1 KGHDR, CDR2 SFDVKD. The CDR3 loop spans 12 amino acids.

This clone appeared once. V and J are TRBV5-6 and TRBJ2-3; tentatively, D is TRBD1 (5 bases). The CDR3 has 14 amino acids. CDR1 and CDR2 from the germline V gene are SGHDT and YYEEEE. V lost 0 bases and J lost 14, with 19 bases in between. This chain's CDR3 is CASSLGSDRGSRYF. In nucleotides, the CDR3 is TGTGCCAGCAGCTTGGGAAGTGATAGGGGCTCGCGGTATTTT.

The gene calls are TRBV19 and TRBJ2-7, with TRBD2 as a possible D gene (6 bases). V was pared by 5 bases and J by 7 bases, with 12 bases between. Germline CDR1 is LNHDA and CDR2 is SQIVND (reference sequence). The CDR3 extends over 12 amino acids. CDR3 amino acids: CASSGGAREQYF. Written as DNA, the CDR3 is TGTGCCAGTAGTGGAGGGGCGCGGGAGCAGTACTTC.

The V and J genes are TRBV5-4 and TRBJ2-1, with TRBD2 matching over 8 bases. CDR1 SGHNT and CDR2 YYREEE come from the germline V gene (reference sequence). The CDR3 sequence is 15 residues long. V shed 3 bases, J shed 4 bases, and the junction held 6 bases outside the gene matches. The CDR3 coding sequence is TGTGCCAGCAGCTCGCAGGGACTAGGATACAATGAGCAGTTCTTC. It is translated as CASSSQGLGYNEQFF.

This rearrangement joins TRBV11-2 to TRBJ1-2; 9 positions agree with TRBD1. Germline values: CDR1 SGHAT, CDR2 FQNNGV. CDR3 length: 15 amino acids. V was pared by 8 bases and J by 8 bases, with 15 bases of the junction left unmatched. The CDR3 reads CASRQVSDRGRGYTF. Written as DNA, the CDR3 is TGTGCCAGCCGCCAGGTCTCCGACAGGGGGAGAGGCTACACCTTC. The complete variable domain, with remaining parts taken from reference TRBV11-2 and TRBJ1-2, reads EAGVAQSPRYKIIEKRQSVAFWCNPISGHATLYWYQQILGQGPKLLIQFQNNGVVDDSQLPKDRFSAERLKGVDSTLKIQPAKLEDSAVYLCASRQVSDRGRGYTFGSGTRLTVV.

This chain uses TRBV19 with TRBJ1-5, with TRBD1 identical over 8 bases. Germline CDR1 LNHDA, CDR2 SQIVND (reference sequence). The CDR3 has 15 residues. Trimming took 5 bases from V and 6 from J; bases not matched to a gene: 9. The CDR3 DNA reads TGTGCCAGTAGTCCCAGGACAGGGTCGACTCAGCCCCAGCATTTT. Translating it yields CASSPRTGSTQPQHF.

This clone was counted once. The chain joins TRBV28 to TRBJ1-5; 7 bases fit TRBD1. There are 14 residues in the CDR3. Germline-derived CDR1 and CDR2 are MDHEN and SYDVKM. V dropped 7 bases and J dropped 7; count of bases not matched to a gene: 10. In DNA, the CDR3 is TGTGCCAGCACCGATGGGGCAGGGGGACAGCCCCAGCATTTT. Translated, it gives CASTDGAGGQPQHF.

This clone came up a few times. The chain is built from TRBV3-1 (or the pseudogene TRBV3-2) and TRBJ1-6; no reliable D call. The CDR3 totals 18 residues. Germline CDR1 LGHDT, CDR2 YNNKEL (reference sequence). The germline V and J ends were trimmed by 4 bases and 3 bases, with 19 bases remaining between them. CDR3 in amino acids: CASSLNERTSFYNSPLHF. CDR3 DNA sequence: TGTGCCAGCAGCCTCAATGAGAGGACTAGTTTCTATAATTCACCCCTCCACTTT.

The chain uses TRBV18 and TRBJ1-4; TRBD1 aligns across 7 bases. V gave up 3 bases and J gave up 14 bases; unmatched junction bases: 9. CDR1 is KGHSH and CDR2 is LQKENI in the germline V gene. This CDR3 has 13 residues. CDR3 sequence: CASSPSGQARLFF. The CDR3, as DNA: TGTGCCAGCTCACCCTCAGGACAGGCGCGGCTGTTTTTT.

The chain has TRBV9 and TRBJ2-2; TRBD2 aligns across 9 bases. Germline CDR1 and CDR2: SGDLS and YYNGEE. The CDR3 sequence is 17 residues long. The ends lost 0 bases at V and 5 bases at J; junction bases unmatched: 8. The CDR3 reads CASSVAAGGPVTGELFF. The CDR3 DNA reads TGTGCCAGCAGCGTAGCGGCGGGAGGGCCGGTGACCGGGGAGCTGTTTTTT.

The J gene is TRBJ1-4, the V gene TRBV19; D not resolved. The germline V and J ends were trimmed by 7 bases and 8 bases, with 8 bases remaining between them. This CDR3 contains 11 residues. Per germline, CDR1 LNHDA and CDR2 SQIVND (reference sequence). CDR3 amino acids: CASIEGEKLFF. Here the CDR3 DNA reads TGTGCCAGTATAGAGGGCGAAAAACTGTTTTTT.

This sequence joins TRBV6-5 and TRBJ2-2; TRBD2 agrees at 8 bases. CDR1 and CDR2 (germline): MNHEY, SVGAGI. This CDR3 contains 15 residues. J gave up 4 bases and V 4 bases, and 5 bases lay outside the gene matches. CDR3 sequence (DNA): TGTGCCAGCAGTTTAGGCCTAGCGGGCACCGGGGAGCTGTTTTTT. It codes for CASSLGLAGTGELFF.

The rearrangement joins TRBV18 to TRBJ2-7, with D maybe TRBD1 (5 bases). Germline V lookup: CDR1 KGHSH, CDR2 LQKENI. The CDR3 is made up of 15 amino acids. Deletions cut 3 bases from V and 5 bases from J, with 17 bases between. The CDR3 DNA reads as TGTGCCAGCTCACCCGCCGGGCAGGGTTTCCACGAGCAGTACTTC. Its translation: CASSPAGQGFHEQYF.

The genes are TRBV6-5 and TRBJ1-4; D not resolved. Looked up from germline, CDR1 is MNHEY and CDR2 is SVGAGI. Trimming cost V 6 bases and J 7 bases, with 12 bases left between them. This CDR3 is 13 amino acids long. CDR3 residues: CASRRWRGEKLFF. The CDR3 nucleotides read TGTGCCAGCAGGAGGTGGAGAGGTGAAAAACTGTTTTTT.

The chain uses TRBV10-3 and TRBJ2-1, with TRBD1 as a possible D gene (5 bases). In germline, CDR1 is ENHRY, CDR2 SYGVKD. Trimming stripped 7 bases from V and 2 bases from J, with 9 bases between. CDR3 length equals 13 residues. CDR3 amino acids: CAITQDTYNEQFF. The CDR3 bases are TGTGCCATCACCCAGGACACCTACAATGAGCAGTTCTTC.

The V call is TRBV3-1 (or the pseudogene TRBV3-2), the J call TRBJ1-5, with D unresolved. Germline values: CDR1 LGHDT, CDR2 YNNKEL (reference sequence). The CDR3 extends over 15 amino acids. V lost 0 bases, J lost 2 bases, and 8 bases lay in between. Here the CDR3 reads CASSQDQRGNQPQHF. Written as DNA, the CDR3 is TGTGCCAGCAGCCAAGATCAAAGAGGCAATCAGCCCCAGCATTTT.

The genes are TRBV7-9 and TRBJ2-7, with a weak D call TRBD2 (6 bases). The CDR3 contains 19 residues. Germline CDR1 and CDR2: SEHNR and FQNEAQ (reference sequence). Trimming shortened V by 1 base and J by 0 bases, and 22 bases separated the two germline ends. The CDR3 DNA is TGTGCCAGCAGCTTAGTGAGGGCCGGGGATTTCGGGAGCTCCTACGAGCAGTACTTC. Translated, it gives CASSLVRAGDFGSSYEQYF.

CDR3 in amino acids: CASSLMTQVPYEQYF. CDR3 nucleotide sequence: TGTGCCAGCAGCTTAATGACCCAGGTGCCCTACGAGCAGTACTTC. J is TRBJ2-7 and V is TRBV11-2; D ambiguous. V lost 2 bases and J lost 2, with 13 bases in between. Germline assignment: CDR1 SGHAT and CDR2 FQNNGV. This CDR3 has 15 amino acids.

The genes are TRBV7-9 and TRBJ1-4; D is unclear. The germline V gene encodes CDR1 SEHNR and CDR2 FQNEAQ (reference sequence). This CDR3 has 13 amino acids. Trimming pared 4 bases from V and 8 bases from J, leaving 11 bases between. The CDR3 here is CASSSSTTEKLFF. For the CDR3, the DNA is TGTGCCAGCAGCTCCTCGACAACCGAAAAACTGTTTTTT.

This chain uses TRBV11-3 with TRBJ1-3; no reliable D call. The CDR3 runs to 13 residues. Germline CDR1 reads SGHNT; CDR2 reads YENEEA. V lost 0 bases and J 7 bases, leaving 7 bases between the germline ends. CDR3 region: CASSLDWRNTIYF. The CDR3 DNA reads as TGTGCCAGCAGCTTAGATTGGAGGAACACCATATATTTT.

The chain is built from TRBV19 and TRBJ1-5; TRBD1 matches at 8 bases. Germline V gives CDR1 LNHDA, CDR2 SQIVND (reference sequence). This CDR3 has 13 residues. V shed 8 bases and J 9 bases; nucleotides not matched to a gene: 9. The CDR3 sequence is CASADRDEWPQHF. CDR3 sequence (DNA): TGTGCCAGTGCGGACAGGGATGAATGGCCCCAGCATTTT.

The J gene is TRBJ2-5, the V gene TRBV7-8; D is perhaps TRBD1 (6 bases). From germline, CDR1 is SGHVS and CDR2 FQNEAQ. The CDR3 is 13 amino acids. The V end was cut by 4 bases, the J end by 2 bases, with 8 bases between. CDR3 nucleotide sequence: TGTGCCAGCAGCTGGGGACATCAAGAGACCCAGTACTTC. This translates into CASSWGHQETQYF.

The chain links TRBV15 to TRBJ2-1, with 8 bases identical to TRBD1. CDR1 and CDR2 (germline): LNHNV, YYDKDF (reference sequence). V lost 4 bases, J lost 5 bases, and 7 bases stayed unmatched. This CDR3 is built from 15 residues. CDR3 coding DNA: TGTGCCACCAGCATACAGGGGGTCCTCGACAATGAGCAGTTCTTC. Translated, it gives CATSIQGVLDNEQFF. The full variable domain, rest sourced from reference TRBV15 and TRBJ2-1, is DAMVIQNPRYQVTQFGKPVTLSCSQTLNHNVMYWYQQKSSQAPKLLFHYYDKDFNNEADTPDNFQSRRPNTSFCFLDIRSPGLGDTAMYLCATSIQGVLDNEQFFGPGTRLTVL.

The chain recombines TRBV7-9 with TRBJ1-4; no clear D gene. Looked up from germline, CDR1 is SEHNR and CDR2 is FQNEAQ (reference sequence). This CDR3 comprises 12 residues. Deletions cut 5 bases from V and 4 bases from J, with 5 bases between. The CDR3 here is CASSGLNEKLFF. CDR3 nucleotide sequence: TGTGCCAGCAGCGGGCTTAATGAAAAACTGTTTTTT.

Comments on this clone: Germline and junction disagree at one end, which may indicate a read error. The V gene is TRBV6-1, the J gene TRBJ2-5; the D is unclear. The germline gives CDR1 MNHNS, CDR2 SASEGT. The CDR3 consists of 14 residues. The CDR3 is CASREGQARVTQYF. CDR3 DNA sequence: TGTGCCAGCAGGGAAGGGCAGGCAAGAGTTACCCAGTACTTC.

V gene TRBV2 combines with J gene TRBJ1-5, with 10 bases identical to TRBD1. The V and J ends lost 6 bases and 1 base, in that order; junction bases with no gene match: 3. The CDR3 sequence is 15 residues long. The germline gives CDR1 SNHLY, CDR2 FYNNEI. The CDR3 DNA reads as TGTGCCAGCAGGGCGGGACAGGGGAGCAATCAGCCCCAGCATTTT. It codes for CASRAGQGSNQPQHF.

The V and J genes are TRBV11-3 and TRBJ2-7; the D gene is possibly TRBD1 (6 bases). The length of the CDR3 is 13 residues. The germline CDR1 and CDR2 sequences are SGHNT and YENEEA. V shed 8 bases and J shed 2 bases, with 13 bases lying between them. CDR3 residues: CASGTRGAYEQYF. The CDR3 nucleotides read TGTGCCAGCGGCACCAGGGGTGCCTACGAGCAGTACTTC.

This clone was picked up one time. V usage is TRBV19 and J usage is TRBJ2-1; 9 bases are shared with TRBD2. This CDR3 is built from 14 residues. In germline, CDR1 is LNHDA, CDR2 SQIVND (reference sequence). The V and J ends lost 7 bases and 8 bases, in that order; junction bases with no gene match: 9. CDR3 in DNA: TGTGCCAGTAACTCCGGGACTAGCATCCATGAGCAGTTCTTC. As protein: CASNSGTSIHEQFF.